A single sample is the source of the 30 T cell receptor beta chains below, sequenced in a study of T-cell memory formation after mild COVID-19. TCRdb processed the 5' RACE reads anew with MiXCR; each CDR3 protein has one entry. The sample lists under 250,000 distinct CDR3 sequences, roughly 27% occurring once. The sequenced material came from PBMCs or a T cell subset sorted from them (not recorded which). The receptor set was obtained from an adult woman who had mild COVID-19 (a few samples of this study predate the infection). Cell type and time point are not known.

This CDR3 is CASSDGQINTGELFF. CDR3 sequence (DNA): TGTGCCAGCAGCGACGGACAGATAAACACCGGGGAGCTGTTTTTT. The chain employs TRBV9 and TRBJ2-2, with D maybe TRBD1 (6 bases). The germline V gene encodes CDR1 SGDLS and CDR2 YYNGEE. The CDR3 is made up of 15 amino acids. The germline V and J ends were trimmed by 3 bases and 2 bases, with 11 bases remaining between them. Full variable domain (remainder filled in from reference TRBV9 and TRBJ2-2): DSGVTQTPKHLITATGQRVTLRCSPRSGDLSVYWYQQSLDQGLQFLIQYYNGEERAKGNILERFSAQQFPDLHSELNLSSLELGDSALYFCASSDGQINTGELFFGEGSRLTVL.

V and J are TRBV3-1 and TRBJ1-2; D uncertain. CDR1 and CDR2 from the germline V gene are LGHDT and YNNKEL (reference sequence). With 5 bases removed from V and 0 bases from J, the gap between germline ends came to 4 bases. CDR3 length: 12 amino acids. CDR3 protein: CASSSTNYGYTF. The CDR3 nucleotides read TGTGCCAGCAGCTCCACTAACTATGGCTACACCTTC.

CDR3: CASLPPGAGNEQFF. Written as DNA, the CDR3 is TGTGCTTCCCTTCCCCCAGGGGCAGGCAATGAGCAGTTCTTC. The V gene is TRBV24-1, the J gene TRBJ2-1; D perhaps matches TRBD1 (6 bases). The CDR3 covers 14 residues. Germline values: CDR1 KGHDR, CDR2 SFDVKD.

The CDR3 spells CASSQAWDRVPYEQYF. CDR3 nucleotide sequence: TGCGCCAGCAGCCAAGCCTGGGACAGGGTTCCCTACGAGCAGTACTTC. This chain joins TRBV4-3 and TRBJ2-7; 9 positions match TRBD1. Looked up from germline, CDR1 is LGHNA and CDR2 is YSLEER. The V and J ends lost 1 base and 2 bases, in that order; junction bases with no gene match: 6. The CDR3 totals 16 residues.

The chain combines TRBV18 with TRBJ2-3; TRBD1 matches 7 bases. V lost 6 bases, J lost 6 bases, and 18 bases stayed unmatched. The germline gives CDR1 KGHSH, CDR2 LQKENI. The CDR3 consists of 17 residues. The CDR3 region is CASSFTARTGQGDTQYF. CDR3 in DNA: TGTGCCAGCTCCTTCACGGCCCGGACAGGCCAGGGGGATACGCAGTATTTT.

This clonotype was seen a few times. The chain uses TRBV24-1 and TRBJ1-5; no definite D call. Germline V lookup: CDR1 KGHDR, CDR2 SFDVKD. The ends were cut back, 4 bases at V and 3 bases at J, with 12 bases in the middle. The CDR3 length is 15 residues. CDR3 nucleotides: TGTGCCACCAGTGAAGGGAGATGGAACAATCAGCCCCAGCATTTT. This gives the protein CATSEGRWNNQPQHF.

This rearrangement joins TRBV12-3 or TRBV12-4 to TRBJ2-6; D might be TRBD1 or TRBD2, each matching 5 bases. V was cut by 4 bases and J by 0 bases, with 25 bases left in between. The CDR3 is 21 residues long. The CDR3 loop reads CASSSQKGSGIAFSGANVLTF. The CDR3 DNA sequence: TGTGCCAGCAGTTCTCAAAAGGGGAGCGGAATTGCTTTCTCTGGGGCCAACGTCCTGACTTTC.

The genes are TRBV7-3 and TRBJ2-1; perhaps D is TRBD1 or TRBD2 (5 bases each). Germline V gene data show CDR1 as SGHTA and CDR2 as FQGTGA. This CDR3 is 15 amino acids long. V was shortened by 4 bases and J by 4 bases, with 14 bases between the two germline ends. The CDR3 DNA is TGTGCCAGCAGCTCCAGGGCTAGCAGTTACAATGAGCAGTTCTTC. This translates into CASSSRASSYNEQFF. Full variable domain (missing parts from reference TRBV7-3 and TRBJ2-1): GAGVSQTPSNKVTEKGKYVELRCDPISGHTALYWYRQSLGQGPEFLIYFQGTGAADDSGLPNDRFFAVRPEGSVSTLKIQRTERGDSAVYLCASSSRASSYNEQFFGPGTRLTVL.

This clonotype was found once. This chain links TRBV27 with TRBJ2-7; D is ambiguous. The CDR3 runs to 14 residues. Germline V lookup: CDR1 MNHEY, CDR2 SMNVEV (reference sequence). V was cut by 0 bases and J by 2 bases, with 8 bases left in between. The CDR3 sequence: CASSLSAVPYEQYF. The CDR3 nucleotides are TGTGCCAGCAGTTTATCGGCAGTCCCCTACGAGCAGTACTTC.

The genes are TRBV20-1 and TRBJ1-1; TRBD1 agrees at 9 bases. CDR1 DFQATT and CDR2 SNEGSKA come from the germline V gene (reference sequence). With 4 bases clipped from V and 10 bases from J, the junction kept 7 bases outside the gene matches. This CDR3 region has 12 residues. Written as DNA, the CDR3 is TGCAGTGCTACTGACAGGGGGATGGCAGCTTTCTTT. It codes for CSATDRGMAAFF.

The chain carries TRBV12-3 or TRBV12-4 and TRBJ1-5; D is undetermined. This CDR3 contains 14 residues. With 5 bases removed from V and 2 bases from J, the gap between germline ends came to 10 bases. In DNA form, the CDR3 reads TGTGCCAGCAGTCCGGGAGGACGCAATCAGCCCCAGCATTTT. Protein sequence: CASSPGGRNQPQHF.

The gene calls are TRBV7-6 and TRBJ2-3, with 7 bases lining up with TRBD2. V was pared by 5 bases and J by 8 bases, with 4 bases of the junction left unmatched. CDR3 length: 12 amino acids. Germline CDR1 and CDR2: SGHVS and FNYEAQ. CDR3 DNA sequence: TGTGCCAGCAGCGGGGGGGGTATTACGCAGTATTTT. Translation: CASSGGGITQYF. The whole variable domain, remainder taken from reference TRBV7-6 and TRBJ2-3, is GAGVSQSPRYKVTKRGQDVALRCDPISGHVSLYWYRQALGQGPEFLTYFNYEAQQDKSGLPNDRFSAERPEGSISTLTIQRTEQRDSAMYRCASSGGGITQYFGPGTRLTVL.

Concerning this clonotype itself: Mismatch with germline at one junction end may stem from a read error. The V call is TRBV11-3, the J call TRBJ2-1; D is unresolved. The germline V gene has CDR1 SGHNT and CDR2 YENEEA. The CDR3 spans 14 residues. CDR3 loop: CASSLELGSNEQFF. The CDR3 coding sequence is TGTGCCAGCAGCCTAGAGCTCGGCTCCAATGAGCAGTTCTTC.

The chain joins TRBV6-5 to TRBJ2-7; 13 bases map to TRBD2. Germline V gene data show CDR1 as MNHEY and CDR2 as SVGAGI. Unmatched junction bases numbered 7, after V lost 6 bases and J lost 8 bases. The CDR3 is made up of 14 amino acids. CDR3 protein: CASSRTSGSMKQYF. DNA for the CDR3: TGTGCCAGCAGCCGGACTAGCGGGAGTATGAAGCAGTACTTC.

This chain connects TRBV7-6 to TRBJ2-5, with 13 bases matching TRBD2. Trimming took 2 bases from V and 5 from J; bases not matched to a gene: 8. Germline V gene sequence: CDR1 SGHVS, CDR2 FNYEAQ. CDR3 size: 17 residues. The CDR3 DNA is TGTGCCAGCAGCTTATCGATACTAGCGGGAGGGCATGAGACCCAGTACTTC. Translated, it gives CASSLSILAGGHETQYF.

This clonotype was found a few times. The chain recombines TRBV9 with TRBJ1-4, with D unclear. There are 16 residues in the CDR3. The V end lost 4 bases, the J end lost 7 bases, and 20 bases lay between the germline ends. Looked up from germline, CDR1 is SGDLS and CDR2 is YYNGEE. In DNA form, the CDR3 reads TGTGCCAGCAGCCGGTTTGAGGCCCCTTCGGGTGAAAAACTGTTTTTT. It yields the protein CASSRFEAPSGEKLFF.

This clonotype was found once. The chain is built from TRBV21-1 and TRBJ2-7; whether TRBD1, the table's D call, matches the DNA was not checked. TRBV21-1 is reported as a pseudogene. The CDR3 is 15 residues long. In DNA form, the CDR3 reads TGTGCCAGCAGCAAAGGTGACAGGGACCCCTACGAGCAGTACTTC. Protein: CASSKGDRDPYEQYF.

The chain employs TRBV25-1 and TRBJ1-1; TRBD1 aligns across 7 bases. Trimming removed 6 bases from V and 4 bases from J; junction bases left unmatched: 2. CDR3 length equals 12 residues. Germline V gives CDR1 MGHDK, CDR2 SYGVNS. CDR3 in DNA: TGTGCCAGCAGCGCAGGGGGCACTGAAGCTTTCTTT. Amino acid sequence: CASSAGGTEAFF.

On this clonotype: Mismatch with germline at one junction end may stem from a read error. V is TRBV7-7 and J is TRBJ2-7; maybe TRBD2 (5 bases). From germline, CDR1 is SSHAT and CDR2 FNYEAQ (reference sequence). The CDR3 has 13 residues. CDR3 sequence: CASSPLGGYEQYF. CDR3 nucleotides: TGTGCTAGCAGCCCGTTAGGAGGTTACGAGCAGTACTTC.

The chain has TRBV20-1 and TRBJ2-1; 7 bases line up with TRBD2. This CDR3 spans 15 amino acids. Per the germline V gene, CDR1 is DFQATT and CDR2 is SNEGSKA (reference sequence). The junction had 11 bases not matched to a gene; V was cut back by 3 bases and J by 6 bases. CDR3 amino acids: CSASRQAGLANEQFF. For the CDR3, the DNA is TGCAGTGCTAGCAGACAAGCGGGGCTCGCCAATGAGCAGTTCTTC.

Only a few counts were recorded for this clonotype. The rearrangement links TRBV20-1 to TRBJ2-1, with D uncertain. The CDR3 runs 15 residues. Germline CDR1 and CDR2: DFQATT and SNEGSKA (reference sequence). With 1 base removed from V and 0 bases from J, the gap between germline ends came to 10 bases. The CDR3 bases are TGCAGTGCTAGAGGTACTCAGAGCTCCTACAATGAGCAGTTCTTC. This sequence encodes CSARGTQSSYNEQFF.

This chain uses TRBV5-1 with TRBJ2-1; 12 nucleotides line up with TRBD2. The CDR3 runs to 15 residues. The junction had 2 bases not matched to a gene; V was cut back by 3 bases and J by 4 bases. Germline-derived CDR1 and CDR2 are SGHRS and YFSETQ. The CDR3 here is CASSWTSGAYNEQFF. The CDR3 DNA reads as TGCGCCAGCAGCTGGACTAGCGGGGCGTACAATGAGCAGTTCTTC.

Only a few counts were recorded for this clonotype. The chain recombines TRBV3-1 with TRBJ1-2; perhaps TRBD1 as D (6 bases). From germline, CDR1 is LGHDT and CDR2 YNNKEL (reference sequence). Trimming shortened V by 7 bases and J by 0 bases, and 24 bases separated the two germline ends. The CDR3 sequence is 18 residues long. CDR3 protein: CASTPRWTDPTANYGYTF. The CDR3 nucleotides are TGTGCCAGCACCCCAAGGTGGACAGACCCTACTGCTAACTATGGCTACACCTTC. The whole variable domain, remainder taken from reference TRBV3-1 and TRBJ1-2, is DTAVSQTPKYLVTQMGNDKSIKCEQNLGHDTMYWYKQDSKKFLKIMFSYNNKELIINETVPNRFSPKSPDKAHLNLHINSLELGDSAVYFCASTPRWTDPTANYGYTFGSGTRLTVV.

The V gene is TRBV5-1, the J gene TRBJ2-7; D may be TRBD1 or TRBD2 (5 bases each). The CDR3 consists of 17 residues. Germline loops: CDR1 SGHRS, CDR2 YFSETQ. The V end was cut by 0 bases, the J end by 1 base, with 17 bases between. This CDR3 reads CASSLAGTHKGSYEQYF. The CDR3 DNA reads TGCGCCAGCAGCTTGGCCGGGACCCACAAAGGTTCCTACGAGCAGTACTTC.

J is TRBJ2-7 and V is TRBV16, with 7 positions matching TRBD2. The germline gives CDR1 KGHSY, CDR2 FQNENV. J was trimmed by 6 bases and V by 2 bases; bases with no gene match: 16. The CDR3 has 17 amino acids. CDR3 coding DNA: TGTGCCAGCAGCCAAACCCCGGGTCTAGCGGACTCGGGCGAGCAGTACTTC. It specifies CASSQTPGLADSGEQYF.

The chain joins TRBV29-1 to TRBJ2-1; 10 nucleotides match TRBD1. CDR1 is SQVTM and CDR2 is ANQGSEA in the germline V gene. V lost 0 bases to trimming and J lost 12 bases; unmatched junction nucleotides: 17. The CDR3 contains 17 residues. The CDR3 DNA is TGCAGCGTTGAAGAGGATAGGGGGACAGGGGAGGCCCTGGGGCAGTTCTTC. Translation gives CSVEEDRGTGEALGQFF.

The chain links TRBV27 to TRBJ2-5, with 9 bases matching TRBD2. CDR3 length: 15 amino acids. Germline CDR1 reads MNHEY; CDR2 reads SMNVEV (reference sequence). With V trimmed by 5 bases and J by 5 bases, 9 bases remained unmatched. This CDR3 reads CASSRLAGYDETQYF. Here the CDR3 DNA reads TGTGCCAGCAGTCGCCTAGCGGGGTATGACGAGACCCAGTACTTC.

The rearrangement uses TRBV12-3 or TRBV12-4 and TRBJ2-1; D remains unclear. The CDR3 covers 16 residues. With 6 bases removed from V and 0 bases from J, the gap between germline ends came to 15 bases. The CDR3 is CASSPARASSYNEQFF. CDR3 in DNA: TGTGCCAGCAGCCCCGCCCGGGCTAGCTCCTACAATGAGCAGTTCTTC.

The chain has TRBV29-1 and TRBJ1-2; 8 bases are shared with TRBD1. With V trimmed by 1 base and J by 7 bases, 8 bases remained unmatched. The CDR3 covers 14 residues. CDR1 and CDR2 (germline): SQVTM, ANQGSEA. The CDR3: CSVEAGQGAGGYTF. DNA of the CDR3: TGCAGCGTTGAAGCGGGCCAGGGGGCGGGTGGCTACACCTTC.

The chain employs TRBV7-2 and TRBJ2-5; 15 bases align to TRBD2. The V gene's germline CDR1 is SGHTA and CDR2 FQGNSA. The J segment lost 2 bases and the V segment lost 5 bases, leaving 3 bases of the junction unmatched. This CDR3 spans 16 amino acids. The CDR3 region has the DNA TGTGCCAGCAGCACGGGGACTAGCGGGGGGCAAGAGACCCAGTACTTC. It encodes CASSTGTSGGQETQYF. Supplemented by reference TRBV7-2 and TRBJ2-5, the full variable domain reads GAGVSQSPSNKVTEKGKDVELRCDPISGHTALYWYRQSLGQGLEFLIYFQGNSAPDKSGLPSDRFSAERTGGSVSTLTIQRTQQEDSAVYLCASSTGTSGGQETQYFGPGTRLLVL.